This T cell receptor (beta chain) emerged from a study of blood T cell repertoires in COVID-19. Study-wide background: COVID-19 samples, acute and convalescent, were from the United States, Italy and Spain. The analysed material was cDNA or gDNA that came from T cells, B-cell-depleted T cells, or PBMCs.

Methods used by the authors: It was from reference gene primer amplification that nucleated cell counts were estimated. Some clones are missing from TCRdb's copy, which holds only in-frame ones; the method was immunoSEQ multiplex PCR. The DNA gave D and trimming, while V, J and clone size come from that table. This sample has about 180,000 clones, with around 83% found just once. This CDR3 has 14 residues. The trim removed 2 bases at V and 4 bases at J, leaving 2 bases unmatched. The germline gives CDR1 MNHNS, CDR2 SASEGT. The specimen sequenced was peripheral blood. This chain links TRBV6-1 with TRBJ1-5, with TRBD1 matching 7 bases. This TCR derives from a woman between 25 and 40 years old with active or convalescent COVID-19. CDR3 protein: CASSEQGENQPQHF. The CDR3 bases are TGTGCCAGCAGTGAACAGGGGGAAAATCAGCCCCAGCATTTT.